This TCR beta chain emerged from a study of T-cell reconstitution after alpha-beta-depleted transplantation in children. CDR3 length equals 15 residues. With 5 bases removed from V and 5 bases from J, the gap between germline ends came to 16 bases. Germline values: CDR1 MGHDK, CDR2 SYGVNS. Study-wide findings and caveats: T-cell counts and diversity at one year following transplant were attributed mainly to newly produced T cells. Where some patients showed high TCRbeta diversity at day 60, it came from recipient T cells and thymic progenitors that had survived. Where alpha-beta T cells came from about two months after transplant was reportedly several hundred expanded graft clones.

On this clonotype: Antigen: not known. A read error may explain this, as a much larger clone is one base away.

Preparation of the TCRbeta library was carried out with unique molecular identifiers. TCRdb recomputed calls from the PCR reads with MiXCR, one row per CDR3 protein. The data show some 220,000 distinct CDR3 sequences, roughly 11% seen once. J is TRBJ2-1 and V is TRBV25-1; D ambiguous. The sequence was collected from a child in the first two years of life with acute myeloid leukemia, due to receive a stem cell transplant. Material: PBMCs, obtained before TCRalphabeta/CD19-depleted stem cell transplant. The CDR3 reads CASSLDWGWDNEQFF. The CDR3 bases are TGTGCCAGCAGTCTTGACTGGGGTTGGGACAATGAGCAGTTCTTC.